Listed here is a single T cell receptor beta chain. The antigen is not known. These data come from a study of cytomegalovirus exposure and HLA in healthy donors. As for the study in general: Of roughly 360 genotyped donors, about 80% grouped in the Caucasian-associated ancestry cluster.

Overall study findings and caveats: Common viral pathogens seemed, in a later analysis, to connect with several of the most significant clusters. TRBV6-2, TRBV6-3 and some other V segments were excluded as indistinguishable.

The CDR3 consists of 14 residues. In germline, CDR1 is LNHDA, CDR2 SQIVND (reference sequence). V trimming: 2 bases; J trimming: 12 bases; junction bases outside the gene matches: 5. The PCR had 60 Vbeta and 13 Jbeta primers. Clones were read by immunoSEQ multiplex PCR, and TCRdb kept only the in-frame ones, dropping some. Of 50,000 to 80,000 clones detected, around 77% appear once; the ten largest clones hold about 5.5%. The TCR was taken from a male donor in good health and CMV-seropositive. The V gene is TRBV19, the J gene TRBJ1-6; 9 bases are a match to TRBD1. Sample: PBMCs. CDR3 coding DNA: TGTGCCAGTAGTATATCACAGGGGGCCAAACCCCTCCACTTT. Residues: CASSISQGAKPLHF. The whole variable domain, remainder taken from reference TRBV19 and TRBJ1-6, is DGGITQSPKYLFRKEGQNVTLSCEQNLNHDAMYWYRQDPGQGLRLIYYSQIVNDFQKGDIAEGYSVSREKKESFPLTVTSAQKNPTAFYLCASSISQGAKPLHFGNGTRLTVT.